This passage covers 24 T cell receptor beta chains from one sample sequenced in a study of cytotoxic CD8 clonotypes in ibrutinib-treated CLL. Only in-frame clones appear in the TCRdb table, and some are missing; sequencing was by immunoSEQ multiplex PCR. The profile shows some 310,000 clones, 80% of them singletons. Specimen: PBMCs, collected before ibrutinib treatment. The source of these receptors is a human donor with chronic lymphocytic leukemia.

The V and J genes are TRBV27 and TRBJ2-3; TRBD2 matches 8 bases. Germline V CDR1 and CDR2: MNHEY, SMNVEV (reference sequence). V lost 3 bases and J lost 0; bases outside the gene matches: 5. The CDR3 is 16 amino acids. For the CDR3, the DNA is TGTGCCAGCAGTTTTAGGTCGGGAGGGAGCACAGATACGCAGTATTTT. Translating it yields CASSFRSGGSTDTQYF.

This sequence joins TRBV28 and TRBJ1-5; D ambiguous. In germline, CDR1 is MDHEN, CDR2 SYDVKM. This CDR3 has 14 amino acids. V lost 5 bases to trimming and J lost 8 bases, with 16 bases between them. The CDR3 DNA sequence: TGTGCCAGCAGTATATACACCACGGTGAAGCCCCAGCATTTT. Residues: CASSIYTTVKPQHF.

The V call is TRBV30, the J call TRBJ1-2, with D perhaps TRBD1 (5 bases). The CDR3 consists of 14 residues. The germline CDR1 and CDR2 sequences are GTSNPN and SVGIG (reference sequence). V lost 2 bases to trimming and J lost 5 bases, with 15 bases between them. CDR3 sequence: CAWSTPGGYYGYTF. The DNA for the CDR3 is TGTGCCTGGAGTACCCCCGGGGGGTATTATGGCTACACCTTC.

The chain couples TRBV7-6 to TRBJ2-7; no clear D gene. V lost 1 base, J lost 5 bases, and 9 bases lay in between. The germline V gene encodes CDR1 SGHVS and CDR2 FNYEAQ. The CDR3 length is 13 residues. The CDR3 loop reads CASSLGVWNEQYF. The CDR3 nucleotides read TGTGCCAGCAGCTTAGGGGTGTGGAACGAGCAGTACTTC.

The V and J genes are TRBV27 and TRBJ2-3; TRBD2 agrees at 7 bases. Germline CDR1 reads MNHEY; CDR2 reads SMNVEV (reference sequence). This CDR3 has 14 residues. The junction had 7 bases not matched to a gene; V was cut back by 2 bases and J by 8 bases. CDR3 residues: CASSLNGLGVTQYF. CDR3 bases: TGTGCCAGCAGTTTAAATGGACTAGGCGTTACGCAGTATTTT.

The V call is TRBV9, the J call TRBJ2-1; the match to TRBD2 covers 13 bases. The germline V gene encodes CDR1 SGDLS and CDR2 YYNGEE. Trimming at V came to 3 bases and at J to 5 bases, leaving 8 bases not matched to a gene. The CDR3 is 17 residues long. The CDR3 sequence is CASSEPPGLAGDNEQFF. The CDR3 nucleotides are TGTGCCAGCAGCGAGCCCCCAGGACTAGCGGGGGACAATGAGCAGTTCTTC.

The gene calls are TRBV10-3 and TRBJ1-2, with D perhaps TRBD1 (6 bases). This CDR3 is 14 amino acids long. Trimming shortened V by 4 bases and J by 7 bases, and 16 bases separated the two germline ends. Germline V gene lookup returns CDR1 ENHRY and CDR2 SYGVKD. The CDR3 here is CAISGGGGAGGYTF. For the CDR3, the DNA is TGTGCCATCAGTGGTGGAGGGGGGGCCGGTGGCTACACCTTC.

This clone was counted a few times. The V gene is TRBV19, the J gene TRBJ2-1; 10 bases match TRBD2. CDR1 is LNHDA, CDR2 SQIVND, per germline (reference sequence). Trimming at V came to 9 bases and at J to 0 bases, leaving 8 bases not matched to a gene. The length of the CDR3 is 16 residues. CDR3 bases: TGTGCCAGCAGCTGGGCTAGCGGGAGCTCCTACAATGAGCAGTTCTTC. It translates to CASSWASGSSYNEQFF.

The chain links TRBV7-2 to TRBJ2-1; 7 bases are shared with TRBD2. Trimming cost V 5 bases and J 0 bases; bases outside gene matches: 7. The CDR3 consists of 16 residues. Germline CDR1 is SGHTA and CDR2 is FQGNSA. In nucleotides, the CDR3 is TGTGCCAGCAGCACCCAAGCGGGGCTCTCCTACAATGAGCAGTTCTTC. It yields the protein CASSTQAGLSYNEQFF.

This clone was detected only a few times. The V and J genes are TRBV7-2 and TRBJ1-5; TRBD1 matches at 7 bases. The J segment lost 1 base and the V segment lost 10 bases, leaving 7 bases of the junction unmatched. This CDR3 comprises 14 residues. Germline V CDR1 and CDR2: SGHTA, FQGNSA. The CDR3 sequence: CAITTGASNQPQHF. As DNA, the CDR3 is TGTGCCATCACTACAGGGGCGAGCAATCAGCCCCAGCATTTT.

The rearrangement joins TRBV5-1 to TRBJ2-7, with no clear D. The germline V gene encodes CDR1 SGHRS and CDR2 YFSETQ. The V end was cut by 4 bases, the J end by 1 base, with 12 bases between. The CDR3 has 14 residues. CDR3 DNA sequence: TGCGCCAGCAGCCAATTTCGTTCTTCCTACGAGCAGTACTTC. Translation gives CASSQFRSSYEQYF. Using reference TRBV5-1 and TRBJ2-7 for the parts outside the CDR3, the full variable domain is KAGVTQTPRYLIKTRGQQVTLSCSPISGHRSVSWYQQTPGQGLQFLFEYFSETQRNKGNFPGRFSGRQFSNSRSEMNVSTLELGDSALYLCASSQFRSSYEQYFGPGTRLTVT.

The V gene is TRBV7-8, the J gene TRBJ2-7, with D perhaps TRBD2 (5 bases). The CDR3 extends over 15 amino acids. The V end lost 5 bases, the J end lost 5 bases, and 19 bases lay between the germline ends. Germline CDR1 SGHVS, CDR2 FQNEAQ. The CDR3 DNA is TGTGCCAGCAGCCCATGGGGAGAGATTCAGGACGAGCAGTACTTC. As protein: CASSPWGEIQDEQYF.

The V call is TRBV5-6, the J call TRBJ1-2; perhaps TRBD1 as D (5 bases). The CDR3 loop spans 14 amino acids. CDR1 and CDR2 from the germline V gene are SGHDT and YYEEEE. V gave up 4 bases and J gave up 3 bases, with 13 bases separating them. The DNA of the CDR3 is TGTGCCAGCAGCATCACAGGATTCGACTATGGCTACACCTTC. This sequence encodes CASSITGFDYGYTF.

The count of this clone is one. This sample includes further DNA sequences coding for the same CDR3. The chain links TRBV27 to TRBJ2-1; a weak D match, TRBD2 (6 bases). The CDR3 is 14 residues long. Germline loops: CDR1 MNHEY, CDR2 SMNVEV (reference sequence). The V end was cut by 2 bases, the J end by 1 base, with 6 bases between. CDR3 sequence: CASSLAGSYNEQFF. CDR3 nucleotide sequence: TGTGCCAGCAGTTTAGCGGGATCCTACAATGAGCAGTTCTTC.

The chain's CDR3 is CATSRGAGYYEQYF. The CDR3 region has the DNA TGTGCCACCAGCAGGGGTGCAGGGTACTACGAGCAGTACTTC. The rearrangement links TRBV15 to TRBJ2-7; D is perhaps TRBD1 (5 bases). Per the germline V gene, CDR1 is LNHNV and CDR2 is YYDKDF (reference sequence). With 3 bases removed from V and 3 bases from J, the gap between germline ends came to 12 bases. CDR3 length equals 14 residues.

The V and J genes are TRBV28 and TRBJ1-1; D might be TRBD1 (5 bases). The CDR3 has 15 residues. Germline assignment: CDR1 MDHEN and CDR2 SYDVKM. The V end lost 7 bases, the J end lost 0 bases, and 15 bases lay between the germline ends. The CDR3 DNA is TGTGCCAGCAACCCCCGGGGGTCAATGAACACTGAAGCTTTCTTT. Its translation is CASNPRGSMNTEAFF.

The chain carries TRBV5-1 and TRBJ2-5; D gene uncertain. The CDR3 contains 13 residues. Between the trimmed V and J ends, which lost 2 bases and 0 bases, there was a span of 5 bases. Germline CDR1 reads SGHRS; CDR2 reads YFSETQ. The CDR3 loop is CASSFTYQETQYF. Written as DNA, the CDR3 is TGCGCCAGCAGCTTCACATACCAAGAGACCCAGTACTTC.

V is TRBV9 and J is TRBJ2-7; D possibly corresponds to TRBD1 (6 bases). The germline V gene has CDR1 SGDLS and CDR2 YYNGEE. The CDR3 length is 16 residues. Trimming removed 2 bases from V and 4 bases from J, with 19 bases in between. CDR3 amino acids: CASSVGTPAKEYEQYF. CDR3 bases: TGTGCCAGCAGCGTGGGGACACCTGCAAAAGAATACGAGCAGTACTTC.

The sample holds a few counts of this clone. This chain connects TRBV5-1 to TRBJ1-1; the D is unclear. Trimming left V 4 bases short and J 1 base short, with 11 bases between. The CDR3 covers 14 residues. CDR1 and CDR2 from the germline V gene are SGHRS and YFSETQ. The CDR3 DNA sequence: TGCGCCAGCAGCCCGGTGGTGGGGAACACTGAAGCTTTCTTT. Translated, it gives CASSPVVGNTEAFF.

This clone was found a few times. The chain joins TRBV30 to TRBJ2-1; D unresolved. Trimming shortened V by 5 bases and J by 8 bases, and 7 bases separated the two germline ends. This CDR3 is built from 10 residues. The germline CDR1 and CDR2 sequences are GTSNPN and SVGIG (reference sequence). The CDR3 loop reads CAWGDYEQFF. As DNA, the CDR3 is TGTGCCTGGGGTGACTATGAGCAGTTCTTC.

The CDR3: CASSPRLAGGIGNEQFF. CDR3 sequence (DNA): TGCGCCAGCAGCCCCAGACTAGCGGGAGGAATAGGCAATGAGCAGTTCTTC. The chain employs TRBV5-1 and TRBJ2-1; 13 nucleotides agree with TRBD2. Losses at the gene ends were 4 bases for V and 6 bases for J; bases not matched to a gene: 10. There are 17 residues in the CDR3. Germline values: CDR1 SGHRS, CDR2 YFSETQ.

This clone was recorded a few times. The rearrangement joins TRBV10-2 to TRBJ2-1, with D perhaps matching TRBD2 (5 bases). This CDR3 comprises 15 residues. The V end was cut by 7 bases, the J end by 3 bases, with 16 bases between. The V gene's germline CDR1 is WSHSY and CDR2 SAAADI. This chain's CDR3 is CASTGQAANYNEQFF. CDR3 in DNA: TGCGCCAGCACTGGCCAAGCGGCTAACTACAATGAGCAGTTCTTC.

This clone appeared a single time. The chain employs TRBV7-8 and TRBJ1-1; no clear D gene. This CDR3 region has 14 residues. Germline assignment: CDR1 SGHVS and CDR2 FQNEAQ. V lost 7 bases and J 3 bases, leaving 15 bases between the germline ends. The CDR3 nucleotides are TGTGCCAGCACCTCCCCGGGTTATCACACTGAAGCTTTCTTT. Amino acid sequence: CASTSPGYHTEAFF.

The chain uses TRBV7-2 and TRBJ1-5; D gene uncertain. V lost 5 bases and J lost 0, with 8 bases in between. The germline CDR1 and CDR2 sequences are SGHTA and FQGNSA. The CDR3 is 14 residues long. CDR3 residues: CASSLKFSNQPQHF. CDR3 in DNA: TGTGCCAGCAGCCTTAAATTTAGCAATCAGCCCCAGCATTTT.